The subject of this entry is one T cell receptor (beta chain). Between the trimmed V and J ends, which lost 5 bases and 5 bases, there was a span of 19 bases. Germline V CDR1 and CDR2: SEHNR, FQNEAQ (reference sequence). This CDR3 region has 15 residues. This specimen comes from a study of CD8 T cells in Susac syndrome. Random hexamers were used to reverse transcribe the RNA input (about 0.5 to 1 ug). TCRdb re-called the immunoSEQ multiplex PCR reads with MiXCR, one entry per CDR3 protein. Of about 290,000 distinct CDR3 sequences listed, roughly 90% are singletons. V usage is TRBV7-9 and J usage is TRBJ2-7; D possibly uses TRBD1 or TRBD2 (6 bases each). The sequencing input was CD8+ T cells from PBMCs. The sequence came from a human donor with multiple sclerosis. CDR3 amino acids: CASSPLGGGRDEQYF. The CDR3 nucleotides read TGTGCCAGCAGCCCGCTCGGGGGCGGAAGGGACGAGCAGTACTTC.